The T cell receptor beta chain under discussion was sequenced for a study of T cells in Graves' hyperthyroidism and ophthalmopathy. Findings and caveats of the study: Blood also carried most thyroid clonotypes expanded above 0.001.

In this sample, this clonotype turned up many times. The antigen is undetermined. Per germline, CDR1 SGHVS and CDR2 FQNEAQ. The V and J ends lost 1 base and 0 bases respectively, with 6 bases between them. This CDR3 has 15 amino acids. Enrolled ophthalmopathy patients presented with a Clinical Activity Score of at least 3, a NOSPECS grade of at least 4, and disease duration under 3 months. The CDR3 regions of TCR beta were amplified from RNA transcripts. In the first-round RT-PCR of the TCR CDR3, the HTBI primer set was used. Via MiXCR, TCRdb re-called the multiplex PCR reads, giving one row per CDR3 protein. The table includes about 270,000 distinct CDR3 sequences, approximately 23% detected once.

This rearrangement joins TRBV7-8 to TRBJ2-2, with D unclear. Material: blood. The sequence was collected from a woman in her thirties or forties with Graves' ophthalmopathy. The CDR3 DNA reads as TGTGCCAGCAGCTTAGGGAGCGCGAACACCGGGGAGCTGTTTTTT. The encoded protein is CASSLGSANTGELFF.